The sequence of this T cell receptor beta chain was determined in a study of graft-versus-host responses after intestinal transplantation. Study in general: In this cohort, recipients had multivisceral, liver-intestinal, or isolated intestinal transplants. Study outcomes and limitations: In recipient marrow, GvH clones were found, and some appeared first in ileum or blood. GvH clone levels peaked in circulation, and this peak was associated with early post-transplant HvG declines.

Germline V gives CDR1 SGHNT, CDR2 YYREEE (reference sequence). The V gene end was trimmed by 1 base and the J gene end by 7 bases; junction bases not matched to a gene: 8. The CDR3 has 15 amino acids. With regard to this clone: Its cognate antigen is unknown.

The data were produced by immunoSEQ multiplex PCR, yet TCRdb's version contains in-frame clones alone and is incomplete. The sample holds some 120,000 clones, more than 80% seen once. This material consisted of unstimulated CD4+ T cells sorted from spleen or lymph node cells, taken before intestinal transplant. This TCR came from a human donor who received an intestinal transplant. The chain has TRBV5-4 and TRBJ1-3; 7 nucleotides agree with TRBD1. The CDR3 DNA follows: TGTGCCAGCAGCTTGAAACAGGGGAGTTGGAACACCATATATTTT. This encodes CASSLKQGSWNTIYF.